The rows below give T cell receptor beta chains drawn from one sample of a study of T cells in localized non-small cell lung cancer. Sequenced by immunoSEQ multiplex PCR; TCRdb stores in-frame clones only, minus some. The table includes 45,000 to 60,000 clones, around 82% detected once. The sample in question was PBMCs, obtained before any cancer treatment. Receptors were obtained from a woman aged 40-70 years with stage II lung adenocarcinoma. Both conserved end residues are part of each CDR3. D genes are given only for firm matches. The size field is filled for only some rows; it gives once, few, many or a size class.

len | abundance | j_gene | v_gene | d_gene | CDR3aa | CDR3nt
15 | NA | TRBJ2-1 | TRBV15 | TRBD1 | CATSSGTGGGNEQFF | TGTGCCACCAGCTCCGGGACAGGGGGCGGGAATGAGCAGTTCTTC
15 | NA | TRBJ1-1 | TRBV29-1 | TRBD1 | CSGKEQGARNTEAFF | TGCAGCGGGAAGGAACAGGGGGCGCGGAACACTGAAGCTTTCTTT
14 | NA | TRBJ2-5 | TRBV2 | TRBD1 | CASVPGQGAETQYF | TGTGCCAGCGTGCCGGGACAGGGGGCGGAGACCCAGTACTTC
13 | NA | TRBJ2-7 | TRBV7-2 | NA | CASSLEQGYEQYF | TGTGCCAGCAGCTTGGAACAGGGATACGAGCAGTACTTC
16 | few | TRBJ1-6 | TRBV5-1 | NA | CASSLQSAIGGSPLHF | TGCGCCAGCAGCTTACAATCCGCCATAGGAGGTTCACCCCTCCACTTT
14 | NA | TRBJ2-7 | TRBV28 | NA | CASSLGLRDYEQYF | TGTGCCAGCAGTTTGGGACTTCGGGACTACGAGCAGTACTTC
15 | few | TRBJ1-6 | TRBV13 | TRBD1 | CASRVRGSYNSPLHF | TGTGCCAGCAGGGTCAGGGGGTCGTATAATTCACCCCTCCACTTT
15 | NA | TRBJ1-5 | TRBV2 | NA | CASSFQLGGNQPQHF | TGTGCCAGCAGCTTTCAGCTAGGCGGCAATCAGCCCCAGCATTTT
16 | NA | TRBJ1-3 | TRBV30 | NA | CAWSGIGSNSGNTIYF | TGTGCCTGGAGTGGAATAGGCAGTAACTCTGGAAACACCATATATTTT
14 | NA | TRBJ1-2 | TRBV19 | TRBD1 | CASSGQGPTYGYTF | TGTGCCAGTAGTGGACAGGGTCCGACCTATGGCTACACCTTC
13 | once | TRBJ2-3 | TRBV7-7 | TRBD2 | CASSFGSGETQYF | TGTGCTAGCAGCTTCGGTAGCGGGGAGACGCAGTATTTT
16 | NA | TRBJ1-2 | TRBV4-2 | NA | CASSQGFTDNYGGYTF | TGTGCCAGCAGCCAAGGTTTTACGGACAACTATGGGGGCTACACCTTC
13 | NA | TRBJ2-5 | TRBV7-9 | NA | CASSLGLQETQYF | TGTGCCAGCAGCTTAGGGCTACAAGAGACCCAGTACTTC
12 | NA | TRBJ2-7 | TRBV5-8 | NA | CASSLRGYEQYF | TGTGCCAGCAGCTTGCGGGGCTACGAGCAGTACTTC
15 | NA | TRBJ2-3 | TRBV2 | NA | CASSEAGVGTDTQYF | TGTGCCAGCAGTGAAGCAGGAGTAGGCACAGATACGCAGTATTTT
14 | NA | TRBJ2-5 | TRBV7-2 | NA | CASSVDRYQETQYF | TGTGCCAGCAGCGTCGACAGGTACCAAGAGACCCAGTACTTC
16 | NA | TRBJ1-1 | TRBV28 | TRBD1 | CASSPPPDRGNTEAFF | TGTGCCAGCAGCCCTCCCCCGGACAGGGGGAACACTGAAGCTTTCTTT
12 | NA | TRBJ1-1 | TRBV10-1 | NA | CASSEGQGEAFF | TGCGCCAGCAGTGAGGGGCAGGGGGAAGCTTTCTTT
15 | few | TRBJ2-3 | TRBV10-3 | TRBD2 | CAISGGGTATDTQYF | TGTGCCATCAGTGGGGGGGGTACCGCCACAGATACGCAGTATTTT
17 | NA | TRBJ1-4 | TRBV19 | NA | CASSIGAGLRFGEKLFF | TGTGCCAGTAGTATCGGGGCAGGTTTACGATTCGGGGAAAAACTGTTTTTT
16 | NA | TRBJ2-7 | TRBV7-8 | TRBD2 | CASSPRLAGSSYEQYF | TGTGCCAGCAGCCCCCGACTAGCGGGGAGCTCCTACGAGCAGTACTTC